Listed below are T cell receptor beta chains from one sample, sequenced in a study of blood T cell repertoires in COVID-19. Method: immunoSEQ multiplex PCR; TCRdb's copy keeps in-frame clones and lacks some. The table records roughly 360,000 clones, about four fifths of them present only once. The specimen was peripheral blood. Receptor source: a human donor with acute or convalescent COVID-19. The donor label of this sample is uncertain. CDR3s include the opening cysteine and the closing phenylalanine or tryptophan. D genes are given only for firm matches. Rows give clone size only sometimes, using once, few, many, or a class for an expanded clone.

abundance: .; v_gene: TRBV21-1; j_gene: TRBJ2-3; d_gene: .; CDR3aa: CASSNSPRSDTQYF; CDR3nt: TGTGCCAGCAGCAACTCCCCCAGGTCGGATACGCAGTATTTT
abundance: .; v_gene: TRBV19; j_gene: TRBJ2-1; d_gene: .; CDR3aa: CASSIRGEQFF; CDR3nt: TGTGCCAGTAGTATTCGGGGGGAGCAGTTCTTC
abundance: .; v_gene: TRBV6-5; j_gene: TRBJ1-4; d_gene: .; CDR3aa: CASKKQNEKLFF; CDR3nt: TGTGCCAGCAAAAAACAAAATGAAAAACTGTTTTTT
abundance: few; v_gene: TRBV18; j_gene: TRBJ1-1; d_gene: .; CDR3aa: CASSLQGVGTEAFF; CDR3nt: TGTGCCAGCTCACTGCAGGGTGTGGGGACTGAAGCTTTCTTT
abundance: .; v_gene: TRBV18; j_gene: TRBJ1-5; d_gene: TRBD1; CDR3aa: CASSYLQGEYQPQHF; CDR3nt: TGTGCCAGCTCATACTTACAGGGGGAGTATCAGCCCCAGCATTTT
abundance: .; v_gene: TRBV6-4; j_gene: TRBJ1-1; d_gene: TRBD1; CDR3aa: CASSDSTGGSTEAFF; CDR3nt: TGTGCCAGCAGTGACTCGACAGGGGGAAGTACTGAAGCTTTCTTT
abundance: .; v_gene: TRBV2; j_gene: TRBJ1-1; d_gene: TRBD1; CDR3aa: CASNQQGLRVEAFF; CDR3nt: TGTGCCAGCAACCAACAGGGGCTCCGAGTTGAAGCTTTCTTT
abundance: few; v_gene: TRBV6-5; j_gene: TRBJ2-1; d_gene: .; CDR3aa: CATVTGNYNEQFF; CDR3nt: TGTGCCACCGTAACCGGGAATTACAATGAGCAGTTCTTC
abundance: .; v_gene: TRBV6-2/TRBV6-3; j_gene: TRBJ2-3; d_gene: .; CDR3aa: CASSYSGPSTDTQYF; CDR3nt: TGTGCCAGCAGTTATAGCGGCCCAAGCACAGATACGCAGTATTTT
abundance: few; v_gene: TRBV21-1; j_gene: TRBJ1-2; d_gene: .; CDR3aa: CASSGRAALDYGYTF; CDR3nt: TGTGCCAGCAGCGGGCGGGCAGCACTTGACTATGGCTACACCTTC
abundance: few; v_gene: TRBV6-5; j_gene: TRBJ1-1; d_gene: .; CDR3aa: CASSHGREGTEAFF; CDR3nt: TGTGCCAGCAGTCATGGGAGGGAGGGCACTGAAGCTTTCTTT
abundance: .; v_gene: TRBV11-2; j_gene: TRBJ1-5; d_gene: TRBD1; CDR3aa: CASSSGQGLSNQPQHF; CDR3nt: TGTGCCAGCAGTTCGGGACAGGGGTTAAGCAATCAGCCCCAGCATTTT